This paragraph covers one TCR beta chain sequence. These data come from a study of shared T cell receptors in the human thymus. This table comes from immunoSEQ multiplex PCR, and its TCRdb copy is limited to in-frame clones, with some not included. Seen here are over 650,000 clones, about 90% observed once, and the top ten hold 0.0094%. Germline V gene data show CDR1 as MNHEY and CDR2 as SVGAGI. CDR3 length: 14 residues. With 0 bases removed from V and 4 bases from J, the gap between germline ends came to 8 bases. These data also featured in a second study, about human thymus T cells.

The TCR comes from a boy in the first two years of life with a congenital heart defect. The sample was thymocytes. The chain joins TRBV6-5 to TRBJ2-3; TRBD1 might be the D (5 bases). CDR3 sequence: CASSYSSGPDTQYF. CDR3 nucleotide sequence: TGTGCCAGCAGTTACTCGTCAGGGCCAGATACGCAGTATTTT.